The present T cell receptor beta chain was sequenced within a study of blood T cell repertoires in COVID-19. Study context: Some COVID-19 samples were acute and others convalescent; all came from the United States, Italy and Spain. PBMCs, B-cell-depleted T cells, or T cells were the source of the cDNA or gDNA that made up the material.

Per the study methods: Cell counts per sample came from amplifying reference gene primers. Sequenced by immunoSEQ multiplex PCR; TCRdb stores in-frame clones only, minus some. D and trimming come from the DNA, and the V and J calls and clone size come from that table. In the table there are around 120,000 clones, 88% of which are singletons. J lost 3 bases, V lost 2 bases, and 6 bases had no gene match. CDR1 and CDR2 (germline): MNHNY, SVGAGI (reference sequence). The CDR3 runs 16 residues. Sequencing was performed on peripheral blood. The receptor's source is a man aged 50 to 59 with acute or convalescent COVID-19. The chain uses TRBV6-6 and TRBJ2-1, with TRBD2 identical over 8 bases. The CDR3 region is CASSYEAGVHYNEQFF. As DNA, the CDR3 is TGTGCCAGCAGTTACGAAGCGGGAGTACACTACAATGAGCAGTTCTTC.